The 31 T cell receptor beta chains listed next were all sequenced from one sample in a study of identical twins (dated by TCRdb to 2016 to 2017). The library was built by means of 5' RACE. TCRdb names Illumina HiSeq 2000 as the instrument used. TCRdb reprocessing: public reads trimmed at Q25 with fastp, clones called with MiXCR, in-frame beta chains kept. Identical CDR3 protein sequences are pooled into one entry, listed with their most common genes and DNA. The sample yields around 340,000 distinct CDR3 sequences; roughly 9% were counted once. More than 8% of the sample rests with the top ten. Material: naive T cells sorted from blood. The cell subset or site tag for this specimen amounts to: cells isolated with a human naive T-cell isolation kit. These receptors all stem from a woman in her fifties or sixties in good health.

In this sample, this clonotype turned up many times. The rearrangement uses TRBV2 and TRBJ2-5; D gene uncertain. Trimming cost V 6 bases and J 4 bases, with 6 bases left between them. The CDR3 runs to 11 residues. The V gene's germline CDR1 is SNHLY and CDR2 FYNNEI. CDR3 in amino acids: CASSAIETQYF. The CDR3 DNA reads as TGTGCCAGCAGCGCGATAGAGACCCAGTACTTC.

The genes are TRBV7-8 and TRBJ2-7; D is perhaps TRBD2 (6 bases). Trimming took 1 base from V and 3 from J, leaving 10 bases between them. CDR3 length: 14 residues. The germline gives CDR1 SGHVS, CDR2 FQNEAQ. The CDR3 sequence: CASSLGLVYYEQYF. DNA for the CDR3: TGTGCCAGCAGCTTAGGACTAGTTTACTACGAGCAGTACTTC.

This clonotype appeared many times. The chain combines TRBV12-3 or TRBV12-4 with TRBJ2-3; no definite D call. With 8 bases removed from V and 3 bases from J, the gap between germline ends came to 6 bases. This CDR3 has 11 residues. CDR3 region: CASGETDTQYF. CDR3 nucleotides: TGTGCCAGCGGAGAGACAGATACGCAGTATTTT.

The rearrangement links TRBV5-1 to TRBJ2-3; D is undetermined. Looked up from germline, CDR1 is SGHRS and CDR2 is YFSETQ. The ends were cut back, 4 bases at V and 0 bases at J, with 15 bases in the middle. The CDR3 covers 16 residues. CDR3 sequence reads: CASSRSTRQSTDTQYF. The CDR3 bases are TGCGCCAGCAGCCGGTCGACTCGGCAAAGCACAGATACGCAGTATTTT.

The J gene is TRBJ2-2, the V gene TRBV11-2, with D maybe TRBD1 (5 bases). The germline gives CDR1 SGHAT, CDR2 FQNNGV. Trimming stripped 3 bases from V and 4 bases from J, with 12 bases between. The CDR3 length is 15 residues. DNA of the CDR3: TGTGCCAGCAGCTTCCAGGGAATGAGCACCGGGGAGCTGTTTTTT. Translated: CASSFQGMSTGELFF.

This clonotype came up a few times. J is TRBJ1-2 and V is TRBV12-5, with D perhaps TRBD1 (5 bases). Looked up from germline, CDR1 is LGHNT and CDR2 is FRNRAP. CDR3 size: 14 residues. The ends were cut back, 1 base at V and 6 bases at J, with 12 bases in the middle. The chain's CDR3 is CASGLAKQVHGYTF. The CDR3 bases are TGTGCTAGTGGTTTGGCCAAACAGGTTCATGGCTACACCTTC.

This clonotype occurred a few times. The chain recombines TRBV2 with TRBJ2-3; no clear D gene. The CDR3 is 16 residues long. The V and J ends lost 2 bases and 6 bases respectively, with 18 bases between them. Germline lookup yields CDR1 SNHLY and CDR2 FYNNEI. The CDR3: CASSELAASLGDTQYF. The CDR3 DNA reads as TGTGCCAGCAGTGAACTGGCGGCTTCCCTGGGTGATACGCAGTATTTT.

This clonotype came up a few times. This sequence joins TRBV20-1 and TRBJ2-3; D uncertain. The V gene lost 0 bases and the J gene lost 2 bases, with 21 bases spanning the gap. The CDR3 runs to 18 residues. Germline values: CDR1 DFQATT, CDR2 SNEGSKA (reference sequence). CDR3 region: CSAREGNGRLVNTDTQYF. The CDR3 DNA follows: TGCAGTGCTAGAGAGGGTAACGGGCGGCTGGTGAACACAGATACGCAGTATTTT.

This sequence joins TRBV5-1 and TRBJ2-1; 14 bases are a match to TRBD2. Per germline, CDR1 SGHRS and CDR2 YFSETQ. With V trimmed by 2 bases and J by 3 bases, 16 bases remained unmatched. This CDR3 is built from 21 residues. In DNA form, the CDR3 reads TGCGCCAGCAGCTTTGGTGGGCGGACTAGCGGGAGGCCTCGTCTCTACAATGAGCAGTTCTTC. Amino acid sequence: CASSFGGRTSGRPRLYNEQFF.

This clonotype was detected a few times. The chain is built from TRBV4-1 and TRBJ1-4; D remains ambiguous. Germline V lookup: CDR1 MGHRA, CDR2 YSYEKL. V was cut by 1 base and J by 6 bases, with 15 bases left in between. The CDR3 runs 16 residues. CDR3 residues: CASSQVVAGIHEKLFF. In DNA, the CDR3 is TGCGCCAGCAGCCAAGTCGTCGCTGGGATACATGAAAAACTGTTTTTT.

In this sample, this clonotype turned up many times. The V gene is TRBV5-1, the J gene TRBJ2-3; maybe TRBD1 (5 bases). The germline CDR1 and CDR2 sequences are SGHRS and YFSETQ. V was pared by 0 bases and J by 1 base, with 15 bases between. This CDR3 has 17 residues. The CDR3: CASSLEGNGVGTDTQYF. The CDR3, as DNA: TGCGCCAGCAGCTTGGAGGGGAACGGAGTCGGCACAGATACGCAGTATTTT. Drawing the rest from reference TRBV5-1 and TRBJ2-3, the complete variable domain is KAGVTQTPRYLIKTRGQQVTLSCSPISGHRSVSWYQQTPGQGLQFLFEYFSETQRNKGNFPGRFSGRQFSNSRSEMNVSTLELGDSALYLCASSLEGNGVGTDTQYFGPGTRLTVL.

The V call is TRBV5-1, the J call TRBJ2-2, with 7 bases fitting TRBD2. Looked up from germline, CDR1 is SGHRS and CDR2 is YFSETQ. V dropped 7 bases and J dropped 1; count of bases not matched to a gene: 1. This CDR3 contains 13 residues. In nucleotides, the CDR3 is TGCGCCAGCGCGGGGGAGAACACCGGGGAGCTGTTTTTT. It yields the protein CASAGENTGELFF.

This clonotype was counted a few times. The chain couples TRBV3-1 to TRBJ2-2; 9 nucleotides match TRBD2. Germline V gene sequence: CDR1 LGHDT, CDR2 YNNKEL (reference sequence). CDR3 size: 16 residues. Losses at the gene ends were 4 bases for V and 6 bases for J; bases not matched to a gene: 9. CDR3 nucleotide sequence: TGTGCCAGCAGCCCACCAACACTAGCGGGTGCCGGGGAGCTGTTTTTT. It is translated as CASSPPTLAGAGELFF.

This chain connects TRBV11-2 to TRBJ2-3; 8 bases align to TRBD2. Germline-derived CDR1 and CDR2 are SGHAT and FQNNGV. The CDR3 covers 15 residues. V trimming: 5 bases; J trimming: 7 bases; junction bases outside the gene matches: 11. CDR3 in amino acids: CASSPSGRAGYTQYF. As DNA, the CDR3 is TGTGCCAGCAGCCCCAGCGGGAGAGCCGGGTATACGCAGTATTTT. The full variable domain, completed using reference TRBV11-2 and TRBJ2-3, is EAGVAQSPRYKIIEKRQSVAFWCNPISGHATLYWYQQILGQGPKLLIQFQNNGVVDDSQLPKDRFSAERLKGVDSTLKIQPAKLEDSAVYLCASSPSGRAGYTQYFGPGTRLTVL.

The chain uses TRBV27 and TRBJ1-2, with D possibly being TRBD1 (6 bases). There are 14 residues in the CDR3. Trimming cost V 6 bases and J 3 bases, with 14 bases left between them. CDR1 and CDR2 from the germline V gene are MNHEY and SMNVEV (reference sequence). The CDR3 is CASRGGGSDYGYTF. For the CDR3, the DNA is TGTGCCAGCAGGGGGGGGGGCTCCGACTATGGCTACACCTTC.

This clonotype was detected only a few times. The J gene is TRBJ2-1, the V gene TRBV14; 10 nucleotides match TRBD2. The CDR3 is 15 residues long. Germline assignment: CDR1 SGHDN and CDR2 FVKESK. V gave up 3 bases and J gave up 4 bases; unmatched junction bases: 3. The CDR3 reads CASSQTAGGYNEQFF. DNA for the CDR3: TGTGCCAGCAGCCAGACAGCGGGAGGGTACAATGAGCAGTTCTTC.

This chain's CDR3 is CASSTRTGITGELFF. The DNA for the CDR3 is TGTGCCAGCAGCACCCGGACAGGGATCACCGGGGAGCTGTTTTTT. This sequence joins TRBV7-8 and TRBJ2-2; 8 positions match TRBD1. Germline values: CDR1 SGHVS, CDR2 FQNEAQ. The CDR3 contains 15 residues. The J segment lost 4 bases and the V segment lost 5 bases, leaving 6 bases of the junction unmatched.

This rearrangement joins TRBV3-1 to TRBJ2-7; unclear D gene. The germline gives CDR1 LGHDT, CDR2 YNNKEL (reference sequence). V was trimmed by 6 bases and J by 3 bases, leaving 9 bases between them. The CDR3 runs to 12 residues. In nucleotides, the CDR3 is TGTGCCAGCAGTGACGCCGGCTACGAGCAGTACTTC. Translating it yields CASSDAGYEQYF.

This clonotype has a handful of counts. CDR3: CASSQVSSPENTIYF. CDR3 coding DNA: TGTGCCAGCAGCCAAGTGTCGAGCCCTGAAAACACCATATATTTT. This rearrangement joins TRBV3-1 to TRBJ1-3; D unresolved. CDR3 length: 15 amino acids. V was pared by 1 base and J by 6 bases, with 13 bases between. The germline V gene encodes CDR1 LGHDT and CDR2 YNNKEL (reference sequence).

This clonotype has a count of ten or more. The chain combines TRBV11-2 with TRBJ2-5; D unclear. The CDR3 contains 12 residues. Trimming cost V 6 bases and J 7 bases, with 12 bases left between them. Germline CDR1 and CDR2: SGHAT and FQNNGV. CDR3 sequence: CASSRSSRTQYF. The CDR3 nucleotides are TGTGCCAGCAGTCGGAGCTCTAGGACCCAGTACTTC.

This clonotype has only a few counts. The chain employs TRBV5-1 and TRBJ2-2; the match to TRBD2 covers 11 bases. The germline V gene encodes CDR1 SGHRS and CDR2 YFSETQ. This CDR3 is 15 amino acids long. V lost 5 bases to trimming and J lost 6 bases; unmatched junction nucleotides: 6. CDR3 protein: CASRTSGTVAGELFF. The CDR3 coding sequence is TGCGCCAGCAGGACTAGCGGGACGGTGGCCGGGGAGCTGTTTTTT.

The gene calls are TRBV29-1 and TRBJ2-5; 8 nucleotides align to TRBD1. V shed 6 bases, J shed 5 bases, and the junction held 2 bases outside the gene matches. Germline V gene sequence: CDR1 SQVTM, CDR2 ANQGSEA. This CDR3 region has 11 residues. The DNA for the CDR3 is TGCAGCGTGGACAGGGTCGAGACCCAGTACTTC. Residues: CSVDRVETQYF.

This clonotype has a handful of counts. V usage is TRBV12-3 or TRBV12-4 and J usage is TRBJ1-1; D is uncertain. The CDR3 length is 14 residues. V dropped 3 bases and J dropped 8 bases, with 16 bases sitting between them. The CDR3 nucleotides read TGTGCCAGCAGTTTTAATGGGGTGAAGGGCGAAGCTTTCTTT. Amino acids: CASSFNGVKGEAFF.

The gene calls are TRBV5-1 and TRBJ1-5; D not resolved. This CDR3 region has 17 residues. V was cut by 3 bases and J by 3 bases, with 19 bases left in between. In germline, CDR1 is SGHRS, CDR2 YFSETQ. The CDR3 nucleotides read TGCGCCAGCAGCTGCCGCGTGGCCCGGGGAGACAATCAGCCCCAGCATTTT. Protein product: CASSCRVARGDNQPQHF.

This clonotype turned up a few times. V is TRBV12-3 or TRBV12-4 and J is TRBJ1-5; possibly TRBD1 for D (6 bases). The CDR3 length is 12 residues. Trimming pared 10 bases from V and 4 bases from J, leaving 11 bases between. DNA for the CDR3: TGTGCCACCCGACAGGATAATCAGCCCCAGCATTTT. Residues: CATRQDNQPQHF.

This clonotype has a handful of counts. At one end the junction does not follow the germline gene, possibly because of a read error. The chain is built from TRBV5-1 and TRBJ1-1; D remains unclear. The CDR3 spans 13 residues. Germline lookup yields CDR1 SGHRS and CDR2 YFSETQ. CDR3 in amino acids: CASGLPGSAEAFF. CDR3 in DNA: TGCGCCAGCGGCTTACCGGGGTCGGCTGAAGCTTTCTTT.

This clonotype was counted ten times or more. The chain combines TRBV4-1 with TRBJ1-5; 8 nucleotides agree with TRBD1. The CDR3 length is 13 residues. The V gene's germline CDR1 is MGHRA and CDR2 YSYEKL. Unmatched junction bases numbered 1, after V lost 3 bases and J lost 6 bases. The CDR3 is CASSHDRGQPQHF. In nucleotides, the CDR3 is TGCGCCAGCAGCCACGACAGGGGTCAGCCCCAGCATTTT.

J is TRBJ2-7 and V is TRBV6-5; D gene ambiguous. Germline CDR1 and CDR2: MNHEY and SVGAGI. The CDR3 is 14 residues long. V was cut by 6 bases and J by 3 bases, with 15 bases left in between. This CDR3 is CASRAAQINYEQYF. DNA of the CDR3: TGTGCCAGCAGGGCAGCCCAGATCAACTACGAGCAGTACTTC.

The CDR3: CASTKNRLAGVYNEQFF. Here the CDR3 DNA reads TGTGCCAGCACCAAAAATCGCCTAGCGGGGGTCTACAATGAGCAGTTCTTC. The chain combines TRBV12-3 or TRBV12-4 with TRBJ2-1, with 10 bases aligning to TRBD2. Trimming cost V 7 bases and J 3 bases; bases outside gene matches: 12. This CDR3 contains 17 residues.

This clonotype was seen at least ten times. The germline gene is not matched at one end of the junction; a read error may be the cause. This sequence joins TRBV5-1 and TRBJ2-3; D is uncertain. Germline V lookup: CDR1 SGHRS, CDR2 YFSETQ. The CDR3 is 13 amino acids. The CDR3 spells CASSLGSPDTQYF. The CDR3 nucleotides are TGTGCCAGCAGTTTAGGGTCCCCAGATACGCAGTATTTT. The full variable domain, with the rest looked up from reference TRBV5-1 and TRBJ2-3, is KAGVTQTPRYLIKTRGQQVTLSCSPISGHRSVSWYQQTPGQGLQFLFEYFSETQRNKGNFPGRFSGRQFSNSRSEMNVSTLELGDSALYLCASSLGSPDTQYFGPGTRLTVL.

This clonotype has a handful of counts. The chain carries TRBV10-2 and TRBJ2-7; TRBD2 aligns across 11 bases. The CDR3 runs 15 residues. The germline CDR1 and CDR2 sequences are WSHSY and SAAADI. Germline trimming cut 5 bases from V and 4 bases from J; bases unmatched to any gene: 7. The CDR3 bases are TGCGCCAGCAGTAAGGTAGCGGGAGGGCCTTACGAGCAGTACGTC. Translated: CASSKVAGGPYEQYV.